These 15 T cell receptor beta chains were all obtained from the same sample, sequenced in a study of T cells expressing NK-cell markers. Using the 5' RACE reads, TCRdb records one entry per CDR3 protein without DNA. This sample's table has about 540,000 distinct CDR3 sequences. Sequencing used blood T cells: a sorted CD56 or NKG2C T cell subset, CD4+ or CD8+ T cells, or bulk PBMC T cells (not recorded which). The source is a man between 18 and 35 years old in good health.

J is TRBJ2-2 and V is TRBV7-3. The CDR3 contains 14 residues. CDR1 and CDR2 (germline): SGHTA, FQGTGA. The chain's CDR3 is CASSSSSNTGELFF.

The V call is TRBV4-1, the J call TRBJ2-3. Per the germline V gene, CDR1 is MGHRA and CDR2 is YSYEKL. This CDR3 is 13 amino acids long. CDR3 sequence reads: CASSPRLGDTQYF.

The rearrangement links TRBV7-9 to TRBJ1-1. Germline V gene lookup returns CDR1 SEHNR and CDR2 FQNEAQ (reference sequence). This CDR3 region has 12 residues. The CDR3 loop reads CAAGGMNTEAFF.

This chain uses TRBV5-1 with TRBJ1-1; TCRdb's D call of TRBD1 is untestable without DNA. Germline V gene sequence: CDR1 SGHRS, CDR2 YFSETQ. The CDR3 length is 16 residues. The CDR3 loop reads CASSPAGAGTHTEAFF.

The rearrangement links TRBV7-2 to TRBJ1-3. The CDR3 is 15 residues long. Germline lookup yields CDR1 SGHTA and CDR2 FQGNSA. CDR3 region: CASSLAVASGNTIYF.

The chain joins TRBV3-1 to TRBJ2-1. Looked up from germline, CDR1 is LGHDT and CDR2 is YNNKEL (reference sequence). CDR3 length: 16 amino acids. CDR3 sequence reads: CASSQERKIVGNEQFF.

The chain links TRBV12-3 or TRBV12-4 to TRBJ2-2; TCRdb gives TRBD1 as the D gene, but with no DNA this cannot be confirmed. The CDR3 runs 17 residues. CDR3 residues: CASSLVWDREETGELFF.

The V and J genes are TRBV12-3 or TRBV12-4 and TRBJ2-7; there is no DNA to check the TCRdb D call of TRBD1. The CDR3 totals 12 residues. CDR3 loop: CASFMGQPPQYF.

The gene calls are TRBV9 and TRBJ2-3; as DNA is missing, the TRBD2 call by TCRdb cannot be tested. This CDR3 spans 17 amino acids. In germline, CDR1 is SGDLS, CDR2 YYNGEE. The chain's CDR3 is CASSAYPTSVTTDTQYF.

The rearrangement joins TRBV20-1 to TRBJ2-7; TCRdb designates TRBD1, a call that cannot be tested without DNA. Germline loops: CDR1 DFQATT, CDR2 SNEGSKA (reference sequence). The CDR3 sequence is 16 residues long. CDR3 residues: CSATGEVGSGTYEQYF.

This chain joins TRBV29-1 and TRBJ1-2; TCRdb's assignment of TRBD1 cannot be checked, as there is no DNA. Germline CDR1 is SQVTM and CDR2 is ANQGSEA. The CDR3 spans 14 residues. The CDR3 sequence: CSVELDRGDYGYTF.

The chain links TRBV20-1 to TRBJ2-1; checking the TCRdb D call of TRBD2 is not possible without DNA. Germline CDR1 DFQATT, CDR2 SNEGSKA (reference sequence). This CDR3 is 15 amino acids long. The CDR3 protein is CSATGTSGNYNEQFF.

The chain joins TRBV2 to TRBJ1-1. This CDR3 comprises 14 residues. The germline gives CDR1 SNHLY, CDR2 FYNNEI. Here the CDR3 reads CASSPGVGSSGAFF.

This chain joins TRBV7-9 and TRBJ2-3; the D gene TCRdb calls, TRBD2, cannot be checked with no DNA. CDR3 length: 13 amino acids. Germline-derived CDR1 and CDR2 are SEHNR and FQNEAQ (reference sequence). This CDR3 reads CASSPSVGDTQYF.

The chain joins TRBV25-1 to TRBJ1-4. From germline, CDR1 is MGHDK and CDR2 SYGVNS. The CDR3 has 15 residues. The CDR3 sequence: CASTAGRKINEKLFF.